The 18 T cell receptor beta chains reported below all come from one sample, sequenced in a study of CD8 T cell repertoires and HIV-1 epitope variants. Data came from immunoSEQ multiplex PCR; TCRdb stores just in-frame clones and leaves some out. Seen here are roughly 4,500 clones, around two thirds observed once, and the top ten hold roughly two fifths. Which antigens these TCRs recognize remains unknown. The sequenced sample was cultured CD8+ T cells derived from PBMCs. The receptors originated from a male donor with HIV.

The chain has TRBV10-3 and TRBJ2-3; 11 bases fit TRBD2. V lost 3 bases to trimming and J lost 2 bases; unmatched junction nucleotides: 13. This CDR3 has 19 residues. In germline, CDR1 is ENHRY, CDR2 SYGVKD. The CDR3 protein is CAISDLFSGREESTDTQYF. The CDR3 region has the DNA TGTGCCATCAGTGATCTCTTTAGCGGGAGGGAAGAATCCACAGATACGCAGTATTTT.

The J gene is TRBJ1-1, the V gene TRBV28, with D possibly being TRBD1 (5 bases). V was clipped by 3 bases and J by 8 bases, with 10 bases between them. The CDR3 is 12 residues long. Germline values: CDR1 MDHEN, CDR2 SYDVKM. CDR3 nucleotides: TGTGCCAGCAGTTTCCAGGGAACCGAAGCTTTCTTT. It yields the protein CASSFQGTEAFF.

The V and J genes are TRBV5-1 and TRBJ1-4, with D unresolved. V shed 0 bases and J shed 0 bases, with 6 bases lying between them. The V gene's germline CDR1 is SGHRS and CDR2 YFSETQ. The CDR3 has 15 residues. The CDR3: CASSLEAATNEKLFF. The CDR3, as DNA: TGCGCCAGCAGCTTGGAAGCTGCAACTAATGAAAAACTGTTTTTT.

The gene calls are TRBV5-1 and TRBJ1-4; D possibly corresponds to TRBD1 (5 bases). This CDR3 is 16 amino acids long. CDR1 and CDR2 (germline): SGHRS, YFSETQ. The V end was cut by 0 bases, the J end by 3 bases, with 12 bases between. Here the CDR3 DNA reads TGCGCCAGCAGCTTGGTCGGGGGTCAAGCTAATGAAAAACTGTTTTTT. Translated, it gives CASSLVGGQANEKLFF. The full variable domain, its missing parts supplied by reference TRBV5-1 and TRBJ1-4, is KAGVTQTPRYLIKTRGQQVTLSCSPISGHRSVSWYQQTPGQGLQFLFEYFSETQRNKGNFPGRFSGRQFSNSRSEMNVSTLELGDSALYLCASSLVGGQANEKLFFGSGTQLSVL.

The chain recombines TRBV2 with TRBJ1-1; 10 nucleotides match TRBD1. The CDR3 has 15 amino acids. Germline loops: CDR1 SNHLY, CDR2 FYNNEI. Germline trimming cut 1 base from V and 5 bases from J; bases unmatched to any gene: 4. CDR3 loop: CASSEETGGPTEAFF. CDR3 sequence (DNA): TGTGCCAGCAGTGAAGAGACAGGGGGCCCGACTGAAGCTTTCTTT.

The chain uses TRBV7-2 and TRBJ2-5; no reliable D call. Trimming left V 1 base short and J 0 bases short, with 0 bases between. CDR1 is SGHTA and CDR2 is FQGNSA in the germline V gene. The CDR3 totals 12 residues. Here the CDR3 DNA reads TGTGCCAGCAGCTTAGACCAAGAGACCCAGTACTTC. This translates into CASSLDQETQYF. The full variable domain, with the rest looked up from reference TRBV7-2 and TRBJ2-5, is GAGVSQSPSNKVTEKGKDVELRCDPISGHTALYWYRQSLGQGLEFLIYFQGNSAPDKSGLPSDRFSAERTGGSVSTLTIQRTQQEDSAVYLCASSLDQETQYFGPGTRLLVL.

CDR3 DNA sequence: TGTGCCAGCAGTTCGACAGGGTATGGCTACACCTTC. It codes for CASSSTGYGYTF. The rearrangement links TRBV6-5 to TRBJ1-2, with 7 positions matching TRBD1. The CDR3 consists of 12 residues. The V gene end was trimmed by 4 bases and the J gene end by 5 bases; junction bases not matched to a gene: 1. Germline CDR1 reads MNHEY; CDR2 reads SVGAGI.

V gene TRBV9 combines with J gene TRBJ2-2; D might be TRBD2 (6 bases). Germline CDR1 is SGDLS and CDR2 is YYNGEE. Trimming cost V 4 bases and J 3 bases, with 10 bases left between them. The CDR3 spans 14 residues. CDR3 region: CASSTGTDTGELFF. CDR3 bases: TGTGCCAGCAGCACGGGGACTGACACCGGGGAGCTGTTTTTT.

The chain is built from TRBV28 and TRBJ1-5; possible D gene TRBD1, 5 bases. The CDR3 totals 16 residues. Germline V gene sequence: CDR1 MDHEN, CDR2 SYDVKM. The ends were cut back, 3 bases at V and 5 bases at J, with 17 bases in the middle. CDR3 sequence reads: CASSFNFRGSYQPQHF. For the CDR3, the DNA is TGTGCCAGCAGTTTTAATTTTAGGGGAAGCTATCAGCCCCAGCATTTT.

Only one count was recorded for this clone. One junction end disagrees with the germline gene, perhaps due to a read error. This chain links TRBV19 with TRBJ1-1; 7 positions agree with TRBD1. There are 18 residues in the CDR3. Germline V gene data show CDR1 as LNHDA and CDR2 as SQIVND (reference sequence). DNA of the CDR3: TGTGCCAGTAGTCCCATAGAGGACCGGGACAGAGGGAACACTAAAGCTTTCTTT. This encodes CASSPIEDRDRGNTKAFF.

This chain connects TRBV27 to TRBJ2-7; TRBD1 aligns across 8 bases. Germline trimming cut 7 bases from V and 5 bases from J; bases unmatched to any gene: 4. The CDR3 loop spans 12 amino acids. Germline V gene sequence: CDR1 MNHEY, CDR2 SMNVEV (reference sequence). DNA of the CDR3: TGTGCCAGCACGGACAGGGTCCACGAGCAGTACTTC. Protein sequence: CASTDRVHEQYF.

V usage is TRBV2 and J usage is TRBJ2-7, with a possible D match to TRBD1 (6 bases). Germline assignment: CDR1 SNHLY and CDR2 FYNNEI. Trimming removed 4 bases from V and 2 bases from J, with 12 bases in between. The CDR3 loop spans 14 amino acids. The CDR3 DNA reads as TGTGCCAGCAGTGTACGGGACATCGCCTACGAGCAGTACTTC. It specifies CASSVRDIAYEQYF.

In DNA form, the CDR3 reads TGTGCCAGCAGAGACAGGGGGGGGGCCAACGTCCTGACTTTC. This translates into CASRDRGGANVLTF. This chain connects TRBV6-1 to TRBJ2-6; 9 bases align to TRBD1. The CDR3 runs to 14 residues. The germline gives CDR1 MNHNS, CDR2 SASEGT. The V gene end was trimmed by 6 bases and the J gene end by 4 bases; junction bases not matched to a gene: 1.

The chain has TRBV30 and TRBJ2-7; TRBD1 matches 8 bases. The CDR3 runs to 13 residues. V lost 5 bases to trimming and J lost 2 bases; unmatched junction nucleotides: 5. CDR1 is GTSNPN, CDR2 SVGIG, per germline (reference sequence). The CDR3 DNA reads as TGTGCCTGGGGGACAGGTCTAACCTACGAGCAGTACTTC. Translation: CAWGTGLTYEQYF.

V and J are TRBV10-3 and TRBJ2-2; D is unclear. The CDR3 loop spans 15 amino acids. Germline CDR1 and CDR2: ENHRY and SYGVKD. V was pared by 3 bases and J by 5 bases, with 13 bases between. CDR3 in DNA: TGTGCCATCAGTGAAAATCTAGGCGTTACCGGGGAGCTGTTTTTT. Its translation: CAISENLGVTGELFF.

The chain combines TRBV19 with TRBJ2-6, with no clear D. The V gene lost 7 bases and the J gene lost 0 bases, with 16 bases spanning the gap. The germline gives CDR1 LNHDA, CDR2 SQIVND (reference sequence). The CDR3 extends over 17 amino acids. The CDR3 DNA is TGTGCCAGTAACCAAGTTGCGTCTTTCTCTGGGGCCAACGTCCTGACTTTC. Translating gives CASNQVASFSGANVLTF.

The chain joins TRBV6-5 to TRBJ1-2, with a possible D match to TRBD1 (5 bases). This CDR3 is built from 15 residues. Trimming took 8 bases from V and 6 from J, leaving 22 bases between them. Germline CDR1 MNHEY, CDR2 SVGAGI. In DNA, the CDR3 is TGTGCCAGCGGCGGGGACGGTGCCGAGTTGCATGGCTACACCTTC. Translating gives CASGGDGAELHGYTF.

This clone was detected once. J is TRBJ2-1 and V is TRBV11-3; the match to TRBD1 covers 11 bases. The V and J ends lost 8 bases and 10 bases, in that order; junction bases with no gene match: 10. The CDR3 runs 14 residues. Looked up from germline, CDR1 is SGHNT and CDR2 is YENEEA. In nucleotides, the CDR3 is TGTGCCAGCTCTAAACCGGGACAGGGGGACGAGCAGTTCTTC. It translates to CASSKPGQGDEQFF.